The rows below give T cell receptor beta chains drawn from one sample of a study of regulatory T cells in long-lasting Graves disease. TCRdb fed the multiplex PCR reads into MiXCR, producing one record per CDR3 protein. There are 400,000 to 500,000 distinct CDR3 sequences in the sample; under 25% occur only once, and 7% to 10% lies in the top ten. This sample comprised peripheral blood mononuclear cells (PBMCs), obtained when the disease was refractory, from a patient treated with antithyroid drugs. The receptors were gathered from a female donor with Graves disease. Each CDR3 is given with its conserved first and last residue. The D gene is left open where the match is weak. Rows give clone size only sometimes, using once, few, many, or a class for an expanded clone.

len: 19; d_gene: -; j_gene: TRBJ1-3; abundance: -; v_gene: TRBV2; CDR3aa: CASSDGVGERGPSGNTIYF; CDR3nt: TGTGCCAGCAGTGACGGCGTGGGAGAGAGGGGACCCTCTGGAAACACCATATATTTT
len: 17; d_gene: TRBD1; j_gene: TRBJ2-2; abundance: -; v_gene: TRBV3-1; CDR3aa: CASSQESQGVITGELFF; CDR3nt: TGTGCCAGCAGCCAAGAATCCCAGGGGGTTATCACCGGGGAGCTGTTTTTT
len: 16; d_gene: TRBD1; j_gene: TRBJ1-1; abundance: -; v_gene: TRBV3-1; CDR3aa: CASSRLPGQGNTEAFF; CDR3nt: TGTGCCAGCAGCCGATTACCGGGACAGGGAAACACTGAAGCTTTCTTT
len: 13; d_gene: -; j_gene: TRBJ2-7; abundance: -; v_gene: TRBV9; CDR3aa: CASSVLDLGEQYF; CDR3nt: TGTGCCAGCAGCGTACTCGACCTGGGCGAGCAGTACTTC
len: 15; d_gene: TRBD1; j_gene: TRBJ1-5; abundance: many; v_gene: TRBV2; CDR3aa: CASSWDSGSNQPQHF; CDR3nt: TGTGCCAGCAGTTGGGACAGCGGGAGCAATCAGCCCCAGCATTTT
len: 16; d_gene: TRBD2; j_gene: TRBJ2-3; abundance: -; v_gene: TRBV3-1; CDR3aa: CASSQLAGGTTDTQYF; CDR3nt: TGTGCCAGCAGCCAACTAGCGGGAGGGACCACAGATACGCAGTATTTT
len: 14; d_gene: -; j_gene: TRBJ2-2; abundance: -; v_gene: TRBV5-1; CDR3aa: CASSLGPGAGELFF; CDR3nt: TGCGCCAGCAGCTTGGGACCGGGTGCCGGGGAGCTGTTTTTT
len: 15; d_gene: TRBD2; j_gene: TRBJ2-7; abundance: few; v_gene: TRBV5-1; CDR3aa: CASSMTSGSFGEQYF; CDR3nt: TGCGCCAGCAGCATGACTAGCGGGAGTTTTGGTGAGCAGTACTTC
len: 14; d_gene: -; j_gene: TRBJ2-2; abundance: few; v_gene: TRBV20-1; CDR3aa: CSARGLLNTGELFF; CDR3nt: TGCAGTGCTAGAGGGCTTCTTAACACCGGGGAGCTGTTTTTT
len: 17; d_gene: TRBD2; j_gene: TRBJ2-3; abundance: -; v_gene: TRBV4-1; CDR3aa: CASSQGPYREGRDTQYF; CDR3nt: TGCGCCAGCAGCCAAGGACCCTACCGGGAGGGCCGTGATACGCAGTATTTT
len: 18; d_gene: TRBD2; j_gene: TRBJ2-5; abundance: -; v_gene: TRBV6-5; CDR3aa: CASSYSNRLAGGFRTQYF; CDR3nt: TGTGCCAGCAGTTACTCGAATAGACTAGCGGGAGGTTTTCGGACCCAGTACTTC
len: 19; d_gene: TRBD2; j_gene: TRBJ2-1; abundance: -; v_gene: TRBV19; CDR3aa: CASSIFTSGPARLRNEQFF; CDR3nt: TGTGCCAGTAGTATCTTCACTAGCGGGCCGGCCCGGCTTAGGAATGAGCAGTTCTTC
len: 17; d_gene: -; j_gene: TRBJ1-1; abundance: few; v_gene: TRBV5-1; CDR3aa: CASSLVVLGAANTEAFF; CDR3nt: TGCGCCAGCAGCTTGGTGGTGTTGGGGGCAGCGAACACTGAAGCTTTCTTT
len: 18; d_gene: TRBD2; j_gene: TRBJ2-5; abundance: many; v_gene: TRBV11-2; CDR3aa: CASSEMPGRLAGLETQYF; CDR3nt: TGTGCCAGCAGCGAGATGCCGGGAAGACTAGCGGGCCTTGAGACCCAGTACTTC
len: 14; d_gene: -; j_gene: TRBJ1-2; abundance: -; v_gene: TRBV28; CDR3aa: CASSGGTRGYGYTF; CDR3nt: TGTGCCAGCAGTGGGGGGACTAGGGGATATGGCTACACCTTC
len: 12; d_gene: -; j_gene: TRBJ2-6; abundance: many; v_gene: TRBV12-3/TRBV12-4; CDR3aa: CASSLMSNVLTF; CDR3nt: TGTGCCAGCAGTTTAATGTCCAACGTCCTGACTTTC
len: 15; d_gene: TRBD1; j_gene: TRBJ2-7; abundance: -; v_gene: TRBV27; CDR3aa: CASSLAGTGGGEQYF; CDR3nt: TGTGCCAGCAGTTTGGCCGGGACAGGGGGCGGCGAGCAGTACTTC
len: 12; d_gene: -; j_gene: TRBJ1-2; abundance: many; v_gene: TRBV12-3/TRBV12-4; CDR3aa: CATSTRTYGYTF; CDR3nt: TGTGCCACCTCGACGAGGACCTATGGCTACACCTTC
len: 14; d_gene: -; j_gene: TRBJ2-7; abundance: few; v_gene: TRBV18; CDR3aa: CASSPKSSEGEQYF; CDR3nt: TGTGCCAGCTCCCCAAAGAGCTCCGAGGGCGAGCAGTACTTC
len: 15; d_gene: TRBD2; j_gene: TRBJ2-2; abundance: -; v_gene: TRBV6-1; CDR3aa: CASSESGRGPGELFF; CDR3nt: TGTGCCAGCAGTGAGAGCGGGAGGGGTCCCGGGGAGCTGTTTTTT
len: 15; d_gene: -; j_gene: TRBJ2-5; abundance: -; v_gene: TRBV20-1; CDR3aa: CSARAVWGVGETQYF; CDR3nt: TGCAGTGCTAGAGCAGTTTGGGGGGTCGGCGAGACCCAGTACTTC
len: 18; d_gene: -; j_gene: TRBJ1-5; abundance: few; v_gene: TRBV6-7; CDR3aa: CASSVQPVTDFVDQPQHF; CDR3nt: TGTGCCAGCAGTGTACAACCCGTAACAGACTTTGTCGATCAGCCCCAGCATTTT
len: 15; d_gene: TRBD2; j_gene: TRBJ2-5; abundance: many; v_gene: TRBV11-1; CDR3aa: CASSTGTRGQETQYF; CDR3nt: TGTGCCAGCAGCACCGGGACTAGGGGACAAGAGACCCAGTACTTC
len: 15; d_gene: TRBD2; j_gene: TRBJ2-7; abundance: few; v_gene: TRBV5-1; CDR3aa: CASSPTSGRLAEQYF; CDR3nt: TGCGCCAGCAGCCCGACTAGCGGGAGGCTCGCGGAGCAGTACTTC
len: 13; d_gene: -; j_gene: TRBJ1-2; abundance: few; v_gene: TRBV3-1; CDR3aa: CASSFGTTYGYTF; CDR3nt: TGTGCCAGCAGCTTCGGGACCACCTATGGCTACACCTTC
len: 15; d_gene: TRBD1; j_gene: TRBJ1-2; abundance: many; v_gene: TRBV6-2/TRBV6-3; CDR3aa: CASSAVLDRNYGYTF; CDR3nt: TGTGCCAGCAGTGCGGTACTGGACAGGAACTATGGCTACACCTTC
len: 15; d_gene: -; j_gene: TRBJ2-1; abundance: -; v_gene: TRBV6-2/TRBV6-3; CDR3aa: CASSFRGSAYNEQFF; CDR3nt: TGTGCCAGCAGTTTCAGGGGTAGCGCCTACAATGAGCAGTTCTTC
len: 17; d_gene: TRBD2; j_gene: TRBJ2-5; abundance: many; v_gene: TRBV19; CDR3aa: CASSTTPVREALGTQYF; CDR3nt: TGTGCCAGTAGTACAACCCCCGTACGGGAGGCCCTGGGGACCCAGTACTTC
len: 15; d_gene: -; j_gene: TRBJ2-7; abundance: few; v_gene: TRBV5-1; CDR3aa: CASSLGGRRAYEQYF; CDR3nt: TGCGCCAGCAGCTTGGGGGGCAGGAGAGCCTACGAGCAGTACTTC
len: 13; d_gene: -; j_gene: TRBJ2-5; abundance: many; v_gene: TRBV20-1; CDR3aa: CSARSVREETQYF; CDR3nt: TGCAGTGCTAGATCAGTACGAGAAGAGACCCAGTACTTC
len: 14; d_gene: -; j_gene: TRBJ1-1; abundance: -; v_gene: TRBV5-1; CDR3aa: CASSLTQSGAEAFF; CDR3nt: TGCGCCAGCAGCTTGACACAGAGCGGGGCTGAAGCTTTCTTT
len: 17; d_gene: -; j_gene: TRBJ2-7; abundance: many; v_gene: TRBV27; CDR3aa: CASSFFFNGQNPYEQYF; CDR3nt: TGTGCCAGCAGTTTCTTCTTCAATGGACAGAACCCCTACGAGCAGTACTTC
len: 13; d_gene: -; j_gene: TRBJ2-2; abundance: -; v_gene: TRBV6-1; CDR3aa: CASRRGGTGELLF; CDR3nt: TGTGCCAGCAGGCGCGGTGGGACCGGGGAGCTGCTTTTT
len: 15; d_gene: TRBD1; j_gene: TRBJ2-7; abundance: -; v_gene: TRBV9; CDR3aa: CASSGMTGGVNEQYF; CDR3nt: TGTGCCAGCAGCGGAATGACAGGGGGTGTAAACGAGCAGTACTTC
len: 15; d_gene: -; j_gene: TRBJ1-1; abundance: few; v_gene: TRBV5-1; CDR3aa: CASSPGGQMNTEAFF; CDR3nt: TGCGCCAGCAGTCCCGGGGGGCAAATGAACACTGAAGCTTTCTTT
len: 17; d_gene: TRBD2; j_gene: TRBJ2-2; abundance: once; v_gene: TRBV5-1; CDR3aa: CASSLAGLALNTGELFF; CDR3nt: TGCGCCAGCAGCTTGGCAGGACTAGCCTTGAACACCGGGGAGCTGTTTTTT
len: 17; d_gene: -; j_gene: TRBJ2-5; abundance: -; v_gene: TRBV28; CDR3aa: CASSFIGRGHLQETQYF; CDR3nt: TGTGCCAGCAGTTTTATTGGTCGCGGACACCTCCAAGAGACCCAGTACTTC
len: 14; d_gene: -; j_gene: TRBJ2-7; abundance: -; v_gene: TRBV9; CDR3aa: CASSVEAGGYEQYF; CDR3nt: TGTGCCAGCAGCGTAGAGGCCGGGGGTTACGAGCAGTACTTC
len: 13; d_gene: -; j_gene: TRBJ1-1; abundance: -; v_gene: TRBV10-3; CDR3aa: CAISGGGDREAFF; CDR3nt: TGTGCCATCAGTGGCGGGGGGGACCGGGAAGCTTTCTTT
len: 15; d_gene: -; j_gene: TRBJ2-5; abundance: few; v_gene: TRBV5-5; CDR3aa: CASSLEVTSLRAQYF; CDR3nt: TGTGCCAGCAGCTTGGAGGTCACGTCTTTGAGGGCCCAGTACTTC
len: 12; d_gene: -; j_gene: TRBJ2-7; abundance: -; v_gene: TRBV29-1; CDR3aa: CSVDGGGDEQYF; CDR3nt: TGCAGCGTTGACGGGGGCGGGGACGAGCAGTACTTC
len: 17; d_gene: TRBD2; j_gene: TRBJ2-7; abundance: many; v_gene: TRBV12-3/TRBV12-4; CDR3aa: CASSFFAGGHPLPVQYF; CDR3nt: TGTGCCAGCAGTTTTTTTGCGGGAGGGCACCCGCTGCCAGTGCAGTACTTC
len: 13; d_gene: TRBD1; j_gene: TRBJ2-5; abundance: few; v_gene: TRBV5-1; CDR3aa: CASKTTGVETQYF; CDR3nt: TGCGCCAGCAAAACGACAGGGGTAGAGACCCAGTACTTC
len: 13; d_gene: TRBD2; j_gene: TRBJ2-7; abundance: many; v_gene: TRBV3-1; CDR3aa: CASGLAGYHEQYF; CDR3nt: TGTGCCAGCGGACTAGCGGGTTACCACGAGCAGTACTTC
len: 17; d_gene: TRBD2; j_gene: TRBJ2-7; abundance: many; v_gene: TRBV11-2; CDR3aa: CASSTTSGSASSYEQYF; CDR3nt: TGTGCCAGCAGTACTACTAGCGGGAGTGCGAGCTCCTACGAGCAGTACTTC
len: 15; d_gene: TRBD2; j_gene: TRBJ2-7; abundance: few; v_gene: TRBV3-1; CDR3aa: CASSQDRPSGSEQYF; CDR3nt: TGTGCCAGCAGCCAAGATAGGCCTAGCGGGAGCGAGCAGTACTTC
len: 14; d_gene: -; j_gene: TRBJ2-1; abundance: -; v_gene: TRBV6-1; CDR3aa: CASTDWQRYNEQFF; CDR3nt: TGTGCCAGCACCGACTGGCAACGCTACAATGAGCAGTTCTTC
len: 20; d_gene: -; j_gene: TRBJ1-1; abundance: many; v_gene: TRBV6-2/TRBV6-3; CDR3aa: CASSYSQGEIEDPMNTEAFF; CDR3nt: TGTGCCAGCAGTTACTCACAGGGCGAGATCGAAGATCCAATGAACACTGAAGCTTTCTTT
len: 15; d_gene: -; j_gene: TRBJ1-5; abundance: few; v_gene: TRBV7-2; CDR3aa: CASSPLTRGNQPQHF; CDR3nt: TGTGCCAGCAGCCCACTCACAAGGGGCAATCAGCCCCAGCATTTT
len: 15; d_gene: -; j_gene: TRBJ2-7; abundance: -; v_gene: TRBV4-2; CDR3aa: CASSPALRDLYEQYF; CDR3nt: TGTGCCAGCAGCCCCGCCTTGAGGGACCTCTACGAGCAGTACTTC
len: 15; d_gene: TRBD2; j_gene: TRBJ2-2; abundance: many; v_gene: TRBV28; CDR3aa: CASNLADANTGELFF; CDR3nt: TGTGCCAGCAACCTAGCGGACGCGAACACCGGGGAGCTGTTTTTT
len: 12; d_gene: -; j_gene: TRBJ1-2; abundance: -; v_gene: TRBV5-4; CDR3aa: CASGEGLYGYTF; CDR3nt: TGTGCCAGCGGTGAGGGCCTCTATGGCTACACCTTC
len: 14; d_gene: -; j_gene: TRBJ2-1; abundance: -; v_gene: TRBV10-1; CDR3aa: CASSDRDRDNEQFF; CDR3nt: TGCGCCAGCAGTGATCGCGACAGAGACAATGAGCAGTTCTTC
len: 18; d_gene: TRBD2; j_gene: TRBJ2-2; abundance: few; v_gene: TRBV3-1; CDR3aa: CASSQDGSSGRYSGELFF; CDR3nt: TGTGCCAGCAGCCAAGATGGATCTAGCGGGAGATACAGCGGGGAGCTGTTTTTT
len: 16; d_gene: -; j_gene: TRBJ1-1; abundance: -; v_gene: TRBV5-1; CDR3aa: CASSLLAGVLSTEAFF; CDR3nt: TGCGCCAGCAGCTTGTTGGCAGGGGTTTTGTCCACTGAAGCTTTCTTT
len: 15; d_gene: TRBD2; j_gene: TRBJ2-1; abundance: -; v_gene: TRBV27; CDR3aa: CASSLRDYRYNEQFF; CDR3nt: TGTGCCAGCAGCCTCCGGGACTATCGCTACAATGAGCAGTTCTTC
len: 16; d_gene: -; j_gene: TRBJ2-7; abundance: few; v_gene: TRBV4-1; CDR3aa: CASSQELRGSSYEQYF; CDR3nt: TGCGCCAGCAGCCAAGAACTGCGTGGGAGCTCCTACGAGCAGTACTTC
len: 16; d_gene: -; j_gene: TRBJ1-5; abundance: -; v_gene: TRBV5-8; CDR3aa: CASSDWGRGGGQPQHF; CDR3nt: TGTGCCAGCAGCGATTGGGGCAGGGGAGGGGGTCAGCCCCAGCATTTT
len: 14; d_gene: -; j_gene: TRBJ2-7; abundance: many; v_gene: TRBV13; CDR3aa: CASSLVQGGGEQYF; CDR3nt: TGTGCCAGCAGCTTAGTACAGGGAGGAGGCGAGCAGTACTTC